This TCR beta chain was profiled in a study of blood T cell repertoires in COVID-19. The wider study: Acute-phase and convalescent COVID-19 samples originated in the United States, Italy and Spain.

Study processing details: From reference gene primer amplification, estimates of nucleated cell counts were derived. The protocol was immunoSEQ multiplex PCR, while the TCRdb copy is restricted to in-frame clones and leaves out a portion. The V and J calls and clone size are taken from that table; D and trimming were inferred from the DNA. This sample has 29,000 or so clones; around 92% occur once, and the top ten carry approximately 2.5%. This clonotype was sampled from a man aged 50-60 years with active COVID-19. The sequencing sample was made of peripheral blood.

Here the CDR3 reads CASRTSGRPDTQYF. The CDR3 region has the DNA TGCGCCAGCAGAACTAGCGGGAGGCCAGATACGCAGTATTTT. V is TRBV4-1 and J is TRBJ2-3; 12 bases align to TRBD2. V lost 6 bases, J lost 4 bases, and 2 bases stayed unmatched. The CDR3 consists of 14 residues. Germline values: CDR1 MGHRA, CDR2 YSYEKL.